Sequencing of this T cell receptor beta chain was carried out in a study of technical replicates of blood from several donors. V shed 2 bases and J shed 2 bases, with 7 bases lying between them. This CDR3 contains 13 residues. In germline, CDR1 is MNHNY, CDR2 SVGAGI (reference sequence). TCRdb's table, derived via immunoSEQ multiplex PCR, lists solely in-frame clones and lacks some. Altogether 65,000 to 85,000 clones are present, nearly 95% being singletons, with the ten largest covering around 0.37%. The chain has TRBV6-6 and TRBJ2-7; D remains unclear. This receptor was obtained from a human donor in good health. Sequences were obtained from T cells isolated from PBMCs. The CDR3 sequence: CASSYPQAYEQYF. CDR3 DNA: TGTGCCAGCAGTTACCCTCAGGCCTACGAGCAGTACTTC.